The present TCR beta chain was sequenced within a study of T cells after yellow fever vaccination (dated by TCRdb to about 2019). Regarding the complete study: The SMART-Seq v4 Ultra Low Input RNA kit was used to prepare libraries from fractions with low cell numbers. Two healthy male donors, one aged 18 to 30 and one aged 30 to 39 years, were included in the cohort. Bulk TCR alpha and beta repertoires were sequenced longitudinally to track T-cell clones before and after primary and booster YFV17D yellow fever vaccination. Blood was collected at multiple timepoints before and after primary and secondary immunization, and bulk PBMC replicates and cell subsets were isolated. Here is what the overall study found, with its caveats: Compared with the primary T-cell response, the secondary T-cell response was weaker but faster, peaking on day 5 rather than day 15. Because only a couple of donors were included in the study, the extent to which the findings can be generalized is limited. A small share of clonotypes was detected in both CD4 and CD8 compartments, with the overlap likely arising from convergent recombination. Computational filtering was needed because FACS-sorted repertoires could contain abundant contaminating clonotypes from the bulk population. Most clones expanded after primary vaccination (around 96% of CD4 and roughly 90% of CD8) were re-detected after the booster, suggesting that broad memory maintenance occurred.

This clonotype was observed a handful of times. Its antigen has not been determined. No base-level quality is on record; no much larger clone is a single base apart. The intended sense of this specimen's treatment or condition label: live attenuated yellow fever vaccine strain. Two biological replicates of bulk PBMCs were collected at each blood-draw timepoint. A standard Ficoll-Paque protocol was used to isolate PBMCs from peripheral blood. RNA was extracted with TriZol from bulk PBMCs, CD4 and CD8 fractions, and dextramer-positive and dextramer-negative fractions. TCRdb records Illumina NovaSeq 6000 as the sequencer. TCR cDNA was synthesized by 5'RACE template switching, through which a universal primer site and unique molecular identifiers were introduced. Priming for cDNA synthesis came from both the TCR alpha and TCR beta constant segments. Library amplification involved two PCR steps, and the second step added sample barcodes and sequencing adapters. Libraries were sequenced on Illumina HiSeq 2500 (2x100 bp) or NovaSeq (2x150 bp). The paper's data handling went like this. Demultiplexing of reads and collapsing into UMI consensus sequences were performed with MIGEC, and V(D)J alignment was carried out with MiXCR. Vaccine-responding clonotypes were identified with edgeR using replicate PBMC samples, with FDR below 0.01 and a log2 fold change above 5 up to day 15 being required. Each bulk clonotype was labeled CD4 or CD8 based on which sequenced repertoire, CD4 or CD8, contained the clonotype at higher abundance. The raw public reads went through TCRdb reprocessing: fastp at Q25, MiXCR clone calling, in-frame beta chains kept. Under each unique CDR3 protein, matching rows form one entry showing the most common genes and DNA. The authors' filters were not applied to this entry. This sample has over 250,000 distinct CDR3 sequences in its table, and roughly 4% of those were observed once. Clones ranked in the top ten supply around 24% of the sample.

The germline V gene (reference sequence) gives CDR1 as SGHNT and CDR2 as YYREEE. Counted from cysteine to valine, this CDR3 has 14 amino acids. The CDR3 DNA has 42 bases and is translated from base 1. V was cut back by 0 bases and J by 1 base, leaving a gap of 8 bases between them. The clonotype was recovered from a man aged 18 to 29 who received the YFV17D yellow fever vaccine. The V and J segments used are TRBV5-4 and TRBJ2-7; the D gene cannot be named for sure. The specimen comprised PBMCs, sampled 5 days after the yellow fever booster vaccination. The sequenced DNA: TGTGCCAGCAGCTTGGCTCCTCTTTCCTACGAGCAGTACGTC. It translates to CASSLAPLSYEQYV.